This T cell receptor (beta chain) was documented in a study of tissue T cells after allogeneic stem cell transplantation (dated by TCRdb to 2022 to 2024). Concerning the study at large: The study profiled TCR beta repertoires in many tissues obtained from research autopsies of patients with and without GVHD, and also in mouse models of GVHD. The human part of the study was a prospective observational study with no blinding and no randomization. General conclusions and limits of the study: Which tissue TCRs were alloreactive or antigen-specific was not determined in the study, and some clones might have been persisting host cells. Only a few T cell clones appeared in more than one patient, yet motif-based clustering showed tissue-specific repertoire signatures that were shared between patients. The patient cohort was small and clinically heterogeneous, and sampling depth was acknowledged as a limitation. Within patients, how anatomically similar tissues were was a major factor shaping TCR repertoire composition, regardless of disease or transplant status. In both patients and mice, only a limited portion of the TCR repertoire detected in tissues was captured by blood and spleen T cells.

This clone is described as medium-sized (0.01 to 0.1%). The specificity of this receptor is unknown. Note that gene names and germline sequences for this receptor are mouse ones. The CDR3 end is not reached by the read, which stops 1 residue before it; the germline J gene fills it in. The label giving this sample's time point can be read as: mouse harvest day 14 after allogeneic transplant. Mouse grafts consisting of 10^7 T-cell-depleted bone marrow cells combined with 10^6 splenic CD5+ T cells were administered by tail vein injection. Mouse GVHD was modeled in a major MHC-mismatch B6 (H2b) into BALB/c (H2d) model, with tissues profiled at day 7 or 14. Mouse tissues and retro-orbital blood were harvested on day 7 or 14 post-transplant using separate sterile tools per animal; livers were flushed beforehand. Before genomic DNA isolation with the DNeasy Blood & Tissue Kit, mouse tissues were minced with razor blades in buffered saline.

The library came from the immunoSEQ multiplex PCR assay. TCRbeta CDR3 sequencing was done by Adaptive Biotechnologies at survey depth, reporting CDR3 sequences, V/J genes, productive frequency and template counts. TCR beta CDR3 regions were amplified from genomic DNA rather than RNA. In the paper's pipeline: Pairwise repertoire overlap between tissues was quantified with Jensen-Shannon divergence, where 1 means complete divergence and 0 identical. Tissues were clustered by single-linkage agglomerative hierarchical clustering of pairwise JSD values, and the clustering results were displayed as dendrograms. GLIPH2 was run on all patient samples with simulation_depth 1000, kmer_min_depth 3, cdr3_length_cutoff 8, keeping groups with more than two unique CDR3s. A standardized tissue-overlap score extrapolated Jaccard GLIPH-group overlap across patients to a standard repertoire size of 1000 clones. Linear mixed-effect models, with tissue included as a fixed effect and individual included as a random effect, were used to assess associations of diversity with clinical or experimental variables. TCRdb re-hosts the immuneACCESS table, in-frame sequences only. Its copies lack some clones; in the studies checked, an unresolved V gene accounts for under half of them, and the cause for the rest is not known. V, J and clone size are those of that table, while D and trimming were read from the DNA. The sample profile shows fewer than 2,000 clones; over 40% of them were found once. The ten top clones hold about 35% of the sample.

The germline V gene encodes CDR1 SGHSA and CDR2 FRNQAP. The germline ends are 4 bases apart after V is trimmed by 3 bases and J by 0 bases. Reading from cysteine to phenylalanine, the CDR3 counts 13 amino acids. The DNA covers only part of the CDR3, 36 bases in frame from base 1. The sequence came from a female BALB/c mouse given C57BL/6 T cells with graft-versus-host disease after an allogeneic hematopoietic cell transplant. The V and J genes are TRBV16 and TRBJ2-5, with the identity of the D gene unclear. Sequenced input: spleen. CDR3 DNA, as far as it was read: TGTGCAAGCAGCTTTACTAACCAAGACACCCAGTAC. Its protein product is CASSFTNQDTQY. The CDR3 in full is CASSFTNQDTQYF.